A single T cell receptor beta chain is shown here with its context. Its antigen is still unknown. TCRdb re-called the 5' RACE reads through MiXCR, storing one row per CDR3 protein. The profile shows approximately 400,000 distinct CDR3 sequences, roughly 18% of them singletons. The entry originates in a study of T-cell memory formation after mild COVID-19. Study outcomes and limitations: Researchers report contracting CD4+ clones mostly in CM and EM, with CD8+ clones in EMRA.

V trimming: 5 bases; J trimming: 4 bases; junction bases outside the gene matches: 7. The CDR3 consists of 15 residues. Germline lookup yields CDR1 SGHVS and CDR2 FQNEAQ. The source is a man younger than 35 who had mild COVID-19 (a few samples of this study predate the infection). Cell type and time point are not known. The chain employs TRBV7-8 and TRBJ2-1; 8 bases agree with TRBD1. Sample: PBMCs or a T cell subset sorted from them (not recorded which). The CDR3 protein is CASSGRDRSYNEQFF. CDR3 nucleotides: TGTGCCAGCAGCGGCCGGGACAGGAGTTACAATGAGCAGTTCTTC.